This entry features one T cell receptor beta chain sequence. Its ends do not fully match the called genes, so a read error is possible. These data are taken from a study of blood T cell repertoires in COVID-19. Overall study: Samples taken during acute and convalescent COVID-19 were collected in the United States, Italy and Spain. From T cells, B-cell-depleted T cells, or PBMCs came the material, which was cDNA or gDNA.

The CDR3 contains 13 residues. Germline V gene data show CDR1 as SGHNT and CDR2 as YENEEA. Per the original methods: Reference gene primer amplification gave nucleated cell count estimates. Data came from immunoSEQ multiplex PCR; TCRdb stores just in-frame clones and leaves some out. That table is the source of V, J and clone size, and D and trimming were worked out from the DNA. The sample has more than 150,000 clones, 70% to 90% seen once; the top ten hold under 25%. The chain combines TRBV11-3 with TRBJ1-4; 9 bases are a match to TRBD1. The source is a man in his 70s with active or convalescent COVID-19. Sample: peripheral blood. CDR3 DNA: TGTGCCAGCAGCGTGGGACAGGGTGAAGAACTGTTTTTT. Residues: CASSVGQGEELFF.